This T cell receptor (beta chain) was captured in a study of radiotherapy plus CTLA-4 blockade in lung cancer. Whole-study results and caveats: Strongest reported response predictors: early blood clone changes and post-radiation interferon-beta.

Here immunoSEQ multiplex PCR was the method, and the copy in TCRdb shows in-frame clones only, minus some. The table records about 87,000 clones, approximately 86% of them present only once. This CDR3 is 15 amino acids long. Trimming pared 5 bases from V and 5 bases from J, leaving 18 bases between. The germline CDR1 and CDR2 sequences are SGHTA and FQGNSA. In regard to this clone: Its antigen is not known.

This sequence was found in a human donor with non-small cell lung cancer that progressed on radiotherapy plus ipilimumab. The source material was peripheral blood, sampled from a patient treated with radiotherapy plus ipilimumab. The chain combines TRBV7-2 with TRBJ1-2; tentative D call: TRBD1 (6 bases). CDR3 bases: TGTGCCAGCAGCCCTCCGGGACAAGCAGTTTATGGCTACACCTTC. It yields the protein CASSPPGQAVYGYTF.